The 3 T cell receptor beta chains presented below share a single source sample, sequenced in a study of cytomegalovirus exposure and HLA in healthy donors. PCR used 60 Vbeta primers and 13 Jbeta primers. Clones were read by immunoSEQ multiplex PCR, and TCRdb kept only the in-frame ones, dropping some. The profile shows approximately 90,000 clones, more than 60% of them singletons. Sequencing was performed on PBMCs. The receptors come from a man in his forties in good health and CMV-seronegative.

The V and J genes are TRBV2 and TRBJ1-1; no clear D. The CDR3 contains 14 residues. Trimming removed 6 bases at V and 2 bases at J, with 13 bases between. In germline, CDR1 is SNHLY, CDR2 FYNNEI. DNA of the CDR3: TGTGCCAGCAGACGAGACGGCGGTAACACTGAAGCTTTCTTT. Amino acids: CASRRDGGNTEAFF.

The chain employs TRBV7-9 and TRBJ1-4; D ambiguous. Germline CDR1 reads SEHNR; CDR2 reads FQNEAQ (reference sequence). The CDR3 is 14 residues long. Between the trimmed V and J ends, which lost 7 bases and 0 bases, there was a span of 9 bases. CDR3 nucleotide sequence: TGTGCCAGCAACTCACTGACAACTAATGAAAAACTGTTTTTT. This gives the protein CASNSLTTNEKLFF.

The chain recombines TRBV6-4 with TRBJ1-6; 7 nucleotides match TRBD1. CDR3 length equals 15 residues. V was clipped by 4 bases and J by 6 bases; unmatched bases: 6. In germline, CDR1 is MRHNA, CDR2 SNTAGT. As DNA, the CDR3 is TGTGCCAGCAGTGTCGGACAGGCGCCTAATTCACCCCTCCACTTT. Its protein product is CASSVGQAPNSPLHF.